A single sample gave rise to the 23 T cell receptor beta chains below, sequenced in a study of PD-1 blockade in classical Hodgkin lymphoma. The data were produced by immunoSEQ multiplex PCR, yet TCRdb's version contains in-frame clones alone and is incomplete. Of several thousand clones listed, around nine tenths are singletons. Indicated time point: cycle 4 day 1 (C4D1), after about 6 weeks of nivolumab. Brentuximab vedotin exposure varied, and every patient relapsed after autologous stem cell transplantation. CD4+ T cells were purified from thawed PBMCs by negative selection. The sample here was CD4+ T cells from blood, taken before the fourth cycle of nivolumab. These receptors were obtained from a human donor with classical Hodgkin lymphoma.

The chain is built from TRBV11-2 and TRBJ1-2; tentative D call: TRBD1 (6 bases). The CDR3 length is 16 residues. Trimming pared 5 bases from V and 3 bases from J, leaving 19 bases between. Germline loops: CDR1 SGHAT, CDR2 FQNNGV. The CDR3 protein is CASSQPNQGFYYGYTF. As DNA, the CDR3 is TGTGCCAGCAGCCAACCTAACCAGGGGTTTTACTATGGCTACACCTTC. The whole variable domain, remainder taken from reference TRBV11-2 and TRBJ1-2, is EAGVAQSPRYKIIEKRQSVAFWCNPISGHATLYWYQQILGQGPKLLIQFQNNGVVDDSQLPKDRFSAERLKGVDSTLKIQPAKLEDSAVYLCASSQPNQGFYYGYTFGSGTRLTVV.

The V call is TRBV7-9, the J call TRBJ1-1; tentative D call: TRBD1 (6 bases). This CDR3 spans 13 amino acids. Trimming removed 5 bases at V and 1 base at J, with 8 bases between. Germline assignment: CDR1 SEHNR and CDR2 FQNEAQ (reference sequence). The CDR3 nucleotides are TGTGCCAGCAGCCTGACAGGGAACACTGAAGCTTTCTTT. Translation gives CASSLTGNTEAFF.

V is TRBV18 and J is TRBJ1-3; D unresolved. Germline CDR1 and CDR2: KGHSH and LQKENI. The CDR3 spans 15 residues. The germline V and J ends were trimmed by 2 bases and 0 bases, with 8 bases remaining between them. The CDR3 bases are TGTGCCAGCTCACCAAGATCCGACTCTGGAAACACCATATATTTT. It is translated as CASSPRSDSGNTIYF.

The chain carries TRBV2 and TRBJ2-1; D possibly corresponds to TRBD1 (6 bases). Germline assignment: CDR1 SNHLY and CDR2 FYNNEI. The CDR3 extends over 13 amino acids. Deletions cut 5 bases from V and 9 bases from J, with 14 bases between. CDR3 in amino acids: CASSSTGTTEQFF. In DNA form, the CDR3 reads TGTGCCAGCAGTTCTACCGGGACAACTGAGCAGTTCTTC.

V is TRBV7-9 and J is TRBJ2-7; tentatively, D is TRBD2 (7 bases). CDR1 is SEHNR, CDR2 FQNEAQ, per germline (reference sequence). The length of the CDR3 is 14 residues. The ends were cut back, 1 base at V and 5 bases at J, with 12 bases in the middle. CDR3 amino acids: CASSLVGRGDEQYF. The CDR3 DNA reads as TGTGCCAGCAGCTTAGTGGGGAGGGGGGACGAGCAGTACTTC.

The V call is TRBV5-4, the J call TRBJ2-7; 10 nucleotides line up with TRBD2. Germline CDR1 reads SGHNT; CDR2 reads YYREEE (reference sequence). The CDR3 loop spans 15 amino acids. V lost 4 bases and J lost 6; bases outside the gene matches: 10. The chain's CDR3 is CASSTSGGALTEQYF. In DNA form, the CDR3 reads TGTGCCAGCAGCACGAGCGGGGGGGCCCTTACCGAGCAGTACTTC. Combining the CDR3 with reference TRBV5-4 and TRBJ2-7 gives the whole variable domain ETGVTQSPTHLIKTRGQQVTLRCSSQSGHNTVSWYQQALGQGPQFIFQYYREEENGRGNFPPRFSGLQFPNYSSELNVNALELDDSALYLCASSTSGGALTEQYFGPGTRLTVT.

This sequence joins TRBV6-5 and TRBJ1-4; D is ambiguous. The CDR3 has 14 residues. Trimming took off 7 bases at V and 4 bases at J, with 13 bases between the two ends. Per germline, CDR1 MNHEY and CDR2 SVGAGI. CDR3 protein: CASKRASLNEKLFF. CDR3 in DNA: TGTGCCAGCAAGCGGGCAAGCCTTAATGAAAAACTGTTTTTT.

This sequence joins TRBV6-5 and TRBJ2-1, with a possible D match to TRBD1 (5 bases). Per the germline V gene, CDR1 is MNHEY and CDR2 is SVGAGI. V lost 10 bases, J lost 6 bases, and 10 bases lay in between. This CDR3 is 11 amino acids long. CDR3 nucleotide sequence: TGTGCCACCCACGACAGCAATGAGCAGTTCTTC. This sequence encodes CATHDSNEQFF.

In this sample, this clone turned up once. The gene calls are TRBV5-1 and TRBJ1-2; TRBD1 matches at 9 bases. With 0 bases clipped from V and 6 bases from J, the junction kept 3 bases outside the gene matches. Germline lookup yields CDR1 SGHRS and CDR2 YFSETQ. The CDR3 length is 14 residues. In DNA form, the CDR3 reads TGCGCCAGCAGCTTGGACAGGGGGCTTGATGGCTACACCTTC. It codes for CASSLDRGLDGYTF.

The chain combines TRBV6-5 with TRBJ2-7, with 8 bases identical to TRBD2. The CDR3 is made up of 14 amino acids. J was trimmed by 6 bases and V by 6 bases; bases with no gene match: 10. Germline V lookup: CDR1 MNHEY, CDR2 SVGAGI. CDR3 in amino acids: CASRLLAVLGEQYF. The DNA for the CDR3 is TGTGCCAGCAGATTACTAGCGGTCCTAGGCGAGCAGTACTTC.

The J gene is TRBJ1-1, the V gene TRBV5-1, with TRBD1 matching over 7 bases. Trimming took 6 bases from V and 1 from J; bases not matched to a gene: 6. The germline V gene has CDR1 SGHRS and CDR2 YFSETQ. The CDR3 consists of 14 residues. In nucleotides, the CDR3 is TGCGCCAGCACCAGGGACAGCCAGAACACTGAAGCTTTCTTT. Protein: CASTRDSQNTEAFF.

This rearrangement joins TRBV7-9 to TRBJ1-4, with 7 bases matching TRBD1. The CDR3 totals 13 residues. The trim removed 3 bases at V and 8 bases at J, leaving 3 bases unmatched. Germline CDR1 SEHNR, CDR2 FQNEAQ (reference sequence). CDR3 loop: CASSLGDSEKLFF. In nucleotides, the CDR3 is TGTGCCAGCAGCTTGGGGGACAGCGAAAAACTGTTTTTT.

The chain uses TRBV18 and TRBJ2-5; TRBD2 matches 7 bases. Germline V gene lookup returns CDR1 KGHSH and CDR2 LQKENI. V was pared by 6 bases and J by 5 bases, with 6 bases of the junction left unmatched. This CDR3 is built from 13 residues. The DNA of the CDR3 is TGTGCCAGCTCCCCTGGGAGGGCGGAGACCCAGTACTTC. This codes for CASSPGRAETQYF.

The chain is built from TRBV21-1 and TRBJ1-2; the D call TRBD1 from the table was never checked on the DNA. TRBV21-1 is labeled a pseudogene. This CDR3 is built from 16 residues. The CDR3 sequence: CASNCNPGHSFYGYTF. The CDR3 DNA reads TGTGCCAGCAACTGCAACCCGGGACATTCTTTCTATGGCTACACCTTC.

This sequence joins TRBV27 and TRBJ1-1, with no clear D. The CDR3 runs 15 residues. V shed 5 bases and J shed 4 bases, with 17 bases lying between them. Looked up from germline, CDR1 is MNHEY and CDR2 is SMNVEV (reference sequence). The CDR3 DNA follows: TGTGCCAGCAGTCCCCAGCGGGCGCTGGGCACTGAAGCTTTCTTT. Translated, it gives CASSPQRALGTEAFF.

The gene calls are TRBV7-2 and TRBJ1-2; no firm D call. Trimming took 2 bases from V and 8 from J, leaving 15 bases between them. Germline CDR1 SGHTA, CDR2 FQGNSA. The CDR3 has 14 residues. This CDR3 is CASSLTSIERGYTF. The CDR3 region has the DNA TGTGCCAGCAGCTTAACCTCTATTGAACGAGGCTACACCTTC.

The chain employs TRBV5-1 and TRBJ2-3; TRBD2 is a possible D gene (6 bases). Germline V gene lookup returns CDR1 SGHRS and CDR2 YFSETQ. Deletions cut 0 bases from V and 6 bases from J, with 8 bases between. The CDR3 loop spans 13 amino acids. The CDR3: CASSLARGDTQYF. The DNA of the CDR3 is TGCGCCAGCAGCTTGGCCCGGGGGGATACGCAGTATTTT. Drawing the rest from reference TRBV5-1 and TRBJ2-3, the complete variable domain is KAGVTQTPRYLIKTRGQQVTLSCSPISGHRSVSWYQQTPGQGLQFLFEYFSETQRNKGNFPGRFSGRQFSNSRSEMNVSTLELGDSALYLCASSLARGDTQYFGPGTRLTVL.

V gene TRBV11-2 combines with J gene TRBJ2-7, with D possibly matching TRBD2 (6 bases). The V and J ends lost 1 base and 1 base respectively, with 14 bases between them. The germline CDR1 and CDR2 sequences are SGHAT and FQNNGV. The CDR3 sequence is 16 residues long. The CDR3 DNA is TGTGCCAGCAGCTTAGTACCCAGCGGAGGGTCCTACGAGCAGTACTTC. Protein sequence: CASSLVPSGGSYEQYF.

The chain uses TRBV7-2 and TRBJ2-6; D is undetermined. Germline assignment: CDR1 SGHTA and CDR2 FQGNSA. V lost 2 bases and J lost 0, with 14 bases in between. The CDR3 has 18 amino acids. Here the CDR3 reads CASSLNWGRGSGANVLTF. CDR3 nucleotide sequence: TGTGCCAGCAGCTTAAATTGGGGTCGAGGCTCTGGGGCCAACGTCCTGACTTTC.

CDR3 sequence (DNA): TGTGCCAGCAGCTCCTCTCTGGGGGTCCGGAACACTGAAGCTTTCTTT. Translated, it gives CASSSSLGVRNTEAFF. This chain links TRBV5-4 with TRBJ1-1; the D gene is possibly TRBD1 (5 bases). The CDR3 covers 16 residues. Trimming removed 3 bases from V and 1 base from J, with 16 bases in between. In germline, CDR1 is SGHNT, CDR2 YYREEE (reference sequence).

This chain links TRBV27 with TRBJ1-3; D remains unclear. Trimming took off 3 bases at V and 0 bases at J, with 6 bases between the two ends. Germline V gene lookup returns CDR1 MNHEY and CDR2 SMNVEV (reference sequence). This CDR3 is built from 14 residues. In nucleotides, the CDR3 is TGTGCCAGCAGTTTTGGGATCTCTGGAAACACCATATATTTT. The encoded protein is CASSFGISGNTIYF.

The V and J genes are TRBV5-1 and TRBJ1-1; D gene uncertain. Trimming cost V 1 base and J 1 base, with 8 bases left between them. This CDR3 region has 14 residues. CDR1 is SGHRS, CDR2 YFSETQ, per germline. The CDR3 region has the DNA TGCGCCAGCAGCTTGACCCCCGAGAACACTGAAGCTTTCTTT. Translation gives CASSLTPENTEAFF.

The chain joins TRBV7-9 to TRBJ2-3; TRBD2 matches at 11 bases. V shed 6 bases and J 3 bases; nucleotides not matched to a gene: 14. The length of the CDR3 is 18 residues. Germline V gene lookup returns CDR1 SEHNR and CDR2 FQNEAQ (reference sequence). This chain's CDR3 is CASSHRLAGRVRTDTQYF. The CDR3, as DNA: TGTGCCAGCAGTCACCGACTAGCGGGAAGGGTTCGGACAGATACGCAGTATTTT.